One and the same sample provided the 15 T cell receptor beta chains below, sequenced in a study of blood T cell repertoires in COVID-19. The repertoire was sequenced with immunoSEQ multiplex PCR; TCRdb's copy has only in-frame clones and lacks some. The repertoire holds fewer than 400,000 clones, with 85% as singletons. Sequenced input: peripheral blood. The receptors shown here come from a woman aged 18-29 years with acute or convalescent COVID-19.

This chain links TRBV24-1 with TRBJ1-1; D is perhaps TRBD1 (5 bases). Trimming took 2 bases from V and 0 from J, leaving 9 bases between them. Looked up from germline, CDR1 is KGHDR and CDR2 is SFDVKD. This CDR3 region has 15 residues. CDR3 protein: CATSDSSGLNTEAFF. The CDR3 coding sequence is TGTGCCACCAGTGATTCCTCAGGGCTGAACACTGAAGCTTTCTTT.

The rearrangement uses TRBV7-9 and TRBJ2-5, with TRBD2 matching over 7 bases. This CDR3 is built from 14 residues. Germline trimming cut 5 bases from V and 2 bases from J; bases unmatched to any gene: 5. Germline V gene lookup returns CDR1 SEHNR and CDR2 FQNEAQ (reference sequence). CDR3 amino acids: CASSPVGGQETQYF. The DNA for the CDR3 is TGTGCCAGCAGCCCCGTGGGGGGGCAAGAGACCCAGTACTTC. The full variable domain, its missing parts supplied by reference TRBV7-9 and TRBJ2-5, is DTGVSQNPRHKITKRGQNVTFRCDPISEHNRLYWYRQTLGQGPEFLTYFQNEAQLEKSRLLSDRFSAERPKGSFSTLEIQRTEQGDSAMYLCASSPVGGQETQYFGPGTRLLVL.

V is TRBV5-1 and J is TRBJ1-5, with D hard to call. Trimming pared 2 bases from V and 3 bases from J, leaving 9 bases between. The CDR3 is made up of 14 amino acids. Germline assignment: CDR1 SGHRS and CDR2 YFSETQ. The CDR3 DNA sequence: TGCGCCAGCAGCTTCACCGGGGTCAATCAGCCCCAGCATTTT. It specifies CASSFTGVNQPQHF.

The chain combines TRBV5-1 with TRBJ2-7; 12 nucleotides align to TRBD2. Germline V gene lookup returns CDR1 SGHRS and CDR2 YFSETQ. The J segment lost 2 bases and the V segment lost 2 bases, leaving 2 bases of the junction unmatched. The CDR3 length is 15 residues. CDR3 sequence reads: CASSFTSGGTYEQYF. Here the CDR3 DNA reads TGCGCCAGCAGCTTCACTAGCGGGGGGACCTACGAGCAGTACTTC.

CDR3 DNA: TGTGCCTGGAGTGTTGACTACTATTCAGATACGCAGTATTTT. Amino acid sequence: CAWSVDYYSDTQYF. The chain employs TRBV30 and TRBJ2-3; TRBD2 might be the D (5 bases). The CDR3 spans 14 residues. V was pared by 0 bases and J by 4 bases, with 11 bases between. Germline V gene data show CDR1 as GTSNPN and CDR2 as SVGIG (reference sequence).

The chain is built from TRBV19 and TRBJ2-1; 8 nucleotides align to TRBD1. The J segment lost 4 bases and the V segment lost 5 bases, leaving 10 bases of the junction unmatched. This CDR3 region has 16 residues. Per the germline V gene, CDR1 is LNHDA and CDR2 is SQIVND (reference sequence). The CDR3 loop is CASSPFDRGPYNEQFF. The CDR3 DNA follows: TGTGCCAGTAGTCCCTTCGACAGGGGCCCTTACAATGAGCAGTTCTTC.

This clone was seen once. CDR3: CASDQGFRSQETQYF. CDR3 nucleotide sequence: TGTGCCAGCGATCAGGGTTTTCGGTCCCAAGAGACCCAGTACTTC. The chain joins TRBV6-5 to TRBJ2-5; maybe TRBD1 (5 bases). Germline CDR1 reads MNHEY; CDR2 reads SVGAGI. This CDR3 contains 15 residues. Between the trimmed V and J ends, which lost 8 bases and 1 base, there was a span of 17 bases.

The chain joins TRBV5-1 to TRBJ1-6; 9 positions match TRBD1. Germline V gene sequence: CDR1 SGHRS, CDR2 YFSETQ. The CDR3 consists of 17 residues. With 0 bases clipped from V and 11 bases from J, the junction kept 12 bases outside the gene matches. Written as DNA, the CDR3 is TGCGCCAGCAGCTTGGAGTCTGCGGGACAGGGTGTCACACCCCTCCACTTT. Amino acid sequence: CASSLESAGQGVTPLHF.

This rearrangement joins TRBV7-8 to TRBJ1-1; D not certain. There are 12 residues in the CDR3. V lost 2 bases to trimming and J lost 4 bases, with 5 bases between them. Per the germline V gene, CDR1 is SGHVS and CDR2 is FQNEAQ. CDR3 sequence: CASSLTATEAFF. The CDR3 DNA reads TGTGCCAGCAGCTTAACTGCCACTGAAGCTTTCTTT.

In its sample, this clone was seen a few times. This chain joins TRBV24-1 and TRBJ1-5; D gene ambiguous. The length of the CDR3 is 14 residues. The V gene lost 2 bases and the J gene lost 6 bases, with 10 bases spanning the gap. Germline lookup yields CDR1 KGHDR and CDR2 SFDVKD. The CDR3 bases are TGTGCCACCAGTGATTCCCTCCCGGGTCAGCCCCAGCATTTT. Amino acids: CATSDSLPGQPQHF.

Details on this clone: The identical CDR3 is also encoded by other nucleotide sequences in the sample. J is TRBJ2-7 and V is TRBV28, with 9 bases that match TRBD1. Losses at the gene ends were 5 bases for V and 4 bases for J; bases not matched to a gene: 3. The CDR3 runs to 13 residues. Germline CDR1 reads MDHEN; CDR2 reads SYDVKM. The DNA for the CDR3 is TGTGCCAGCAGTCCGGGACAGGGATACGAGCAGTACTTC. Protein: CASSPGQGYEQYF.

The CDR3 reads CASSLATGPGQGYGYTF. The CDR3 nucleotides are TGCGCCAGCAGCTTGGCCACCGGCCCGGGACAGGGCTATGGCTACACCTTC. This sequence joins TRBV5-1 and TRBJ1-2; 9 nucleotides align to TRBD1. In germline, CDR1 is SGHRS, CDR2 YFSETQ. V lost 0 bases to trimming and J lost 4 bases; unmatched junction nucleotides: 10. The CDR3 consists of 17 residues.

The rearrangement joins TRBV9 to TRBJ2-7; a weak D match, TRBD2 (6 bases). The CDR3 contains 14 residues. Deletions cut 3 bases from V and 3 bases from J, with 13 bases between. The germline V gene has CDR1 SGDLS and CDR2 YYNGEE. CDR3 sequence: CASSGGTRNYEQYF. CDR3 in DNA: TGTGCCAGCAGCGGCGGGACTCGCAACTACGAGCAGTACTTC.

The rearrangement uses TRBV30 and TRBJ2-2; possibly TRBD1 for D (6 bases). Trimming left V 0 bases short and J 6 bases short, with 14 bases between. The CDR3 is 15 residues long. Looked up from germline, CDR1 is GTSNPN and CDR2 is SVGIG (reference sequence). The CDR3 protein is CAWSVLSQGSGELFF. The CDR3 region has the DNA TGTGCCTGGAGTGTACTTAGTCAGGGGTCCGGGGAGCTGTTTTTT.

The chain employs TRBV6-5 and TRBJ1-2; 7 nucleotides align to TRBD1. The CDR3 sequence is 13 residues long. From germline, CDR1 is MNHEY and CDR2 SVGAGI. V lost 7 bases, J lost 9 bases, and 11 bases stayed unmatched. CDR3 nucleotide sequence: TGTGCCAGCACCCGAACCGAGGGGGCGAGCTACACCTTC. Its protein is CASTRTEGASYTF.